Sequencing of this T cell receptor (beta chain) was carried out in a study of shared clonotypes between healthy human individuals. Concerning this clone: What it binds is not known.

The CDR3 is made up of 16 amino acids. V gave up 7 bases and J gave up 0 bases, with 15 bases separating them. Germline V CDR1 and CDR2: LNHDA, SQIVND (reference sequence). Findings and caveats of the study: Larger estimated richness was generally recorded for naive subsets relative to memory subsets.

Assay execution proceeded at the deep level. Produced via immunoSEQ multiplex PCR; TCRdb's table is partial and in-frame only. Here the sample spans some 1,400,000 clones, roughly 96% being singletons. The rearrangement links TRBV19 to TRBJ1-4; D unresolved. The sequenced sample consisted of naive CD4+ T cells sorted from blood. Subset in this sample: CD45RA+ positively selected. The TCR sequence derives from a young man in good health. CDR3 amino acids: CASNPHPGATNEKLFF. CDR3 coding DNA: TGTGCCAGTAACCCCCACCCCGGTGCAACTAATGAAAAACTGTTTTTT.